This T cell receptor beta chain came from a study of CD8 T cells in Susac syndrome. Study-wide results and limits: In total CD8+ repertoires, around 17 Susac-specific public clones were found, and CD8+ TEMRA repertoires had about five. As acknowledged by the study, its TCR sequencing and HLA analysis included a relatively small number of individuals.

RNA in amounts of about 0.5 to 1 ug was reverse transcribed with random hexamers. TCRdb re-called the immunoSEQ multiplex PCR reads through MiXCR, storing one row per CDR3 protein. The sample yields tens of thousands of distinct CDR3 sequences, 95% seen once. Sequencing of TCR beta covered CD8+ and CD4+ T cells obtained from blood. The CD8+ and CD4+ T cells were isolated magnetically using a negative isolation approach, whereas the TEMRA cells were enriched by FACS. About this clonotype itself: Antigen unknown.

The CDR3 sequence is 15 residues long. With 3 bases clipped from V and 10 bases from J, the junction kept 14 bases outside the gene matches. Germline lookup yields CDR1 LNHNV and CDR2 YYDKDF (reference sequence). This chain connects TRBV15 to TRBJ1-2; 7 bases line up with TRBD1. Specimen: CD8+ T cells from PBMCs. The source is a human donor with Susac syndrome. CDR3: CATSSDGGQGVDYTF. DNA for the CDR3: TGTGCCACCAGCAGCGATGGGGGGCAGGGGGTGGACTACACCTTC.